This paragraph reports one T cell receptor (beta chain). The antigen it recognizes is unknown. No per-base quality is available; no much larger clone lies one base away. From the cysteine through the phenylalanine, the CDR3 covers 14 amino acids. The read is trimmed to its CDR3 DNA, 42 bases read in frame from base 1. CDR1 and CDR2 were assigned from the germline V gene as SGHTA and FQGNSA. The V and J ends are trimmed by 7 bases and 7 bases, leaving 16 bases between them. This sample is part of a study of cytotoxic CD8 clonotypes in ibrutinib-treated CLL (TCRdb year 2021). For the study in its entirety: The cohort had about ten relapsed/refractory and around 15 treatment-naive patients; approximately 17 were IGHV unmutated. Of the 70 to 90 people in the trial, around 25 had longitudinal samples available. On average, each sample yielded around 250,000 productive templates and around 98,000 productive rearrangements. Response samples were obtained after a median of 12 months of treatment, with a range of about 6 to 36 months. Responses were partial in roughly 25 patients and complete in 2; after median approximately 66 months follow-up, roughly 14 stayed in remission and about twelve progressed. Cryopreserved peripheral blood mononuclear cells were obtained before treatment, at response, and at either sustained remission or disease progression. Study-level results and caveats: Sampling times were not matched between sustained-remission and progressing patients, and lymph node repertoires were not studied. Baseline clonality exceeded that of age-matched healthy donors and correlated strongly with circulating CD8+ T-cell counts. Public clonotypes were found to be uncommon and were observed to contract or remain stable during treatment; the increase in clonality was shown to reflect expansion of private clonotypes at ibrutinib response. At ibrutinib response clonality went up, during sustained remission it held steady, and at progression it dropped back toward baseline.

For TCR beta library preparation, 1.5 to 2 micrograms of genomic DNA were isolated from cryopreserved PBMCs. Longitudinal blood samples from CLL patients receiving ibrutinib monotherapy were subjected to high-throughput TCR beta sequencing. The patients took part in an open-label, single-center phase 2 trial of ibrutinib monotherapy. A MiSeq instrument was used for deep resolution sequencing, which targeted depths ranging from 1 in 1 million up to 1 in 200,000 T cells, with coverage averaging 10x for each clonotype. The immunoSEQ hsTCRB Kit was used to generate TCR beta libraries. On the study's bioinformatics: ImmunoSEQ Data Assistant and ImmunoSEQ Analyzer were used for data analysis, and V, D and J genes were assigned according to IMGT definitions. Clonality, which ranges from 0 to 1, was calculated by subtracting the normalized Shannon entropy of productive rearrangement frequencies from one. Only overrepresented clonotypes making up at least 0.05% of each patient's repertoire were included in the public clonotype analysis. Repertoires from 10 to 15 age-matched healthy donors in immuneACCESS were used as clonality controls. The clones in this table, taken by TCRdb from immuneACCESS, are in-frame only. Not every clone is retained; where verified, under half of the shortfall comes from an unresolved V gene, and the cause of the rest is unknown. That table is the source of V, J and clone size, and D and trimming were worked out from the DNA. The sample table contains approximately 20,000 clones; only one count was recorded for over 70% of them. The ten most abundant clones make up 4.5% to 7% of the sample.

The material was PBMCs, obtained before ibrutinib treatment. This TCR was sampled from a human donor with chronic lymphocytic leukemia. The sequence joins TRBV7-2 to TRBJ1-4; the D gene cannot be named for sure. The DNA reads TGTGCCAGCACCCCCCGGCAGAGACCTGAAAAACTGTTTTTT. This codes for CASTPRQRPEKLFF. When the CDR3 is completed using the reference TRBV7-2 and TRBJ1-4 genes on either side, the full variable domain is GAGVSQSPSNKVTEKGKDVELRCDPISGHTALYWYRQSLGQGLEFLIYFQGNSAPDKSGLPSDRFSAERTGGSVSTLTIQRTQQEDSAVYLCASTPRQRPEKLFFGSGTQLSVL.